These T cell receptor beta chains were read from a single sample in a study of T cell clonotyping in hematopoietic cell transplantation. The assay was immunoSEQ multiplex PCR, and TCRdb's table has in-frame clones only and misses some. The sample records approximately 16,000 clones, about 90% being singletons. The sequenced sample consisted of peripheral blood mononuclear cells. The receptors originated from a man aged 50-59 years in good health. Some clones in this sample may be carry-over from other donors' samples. Each CDR3 is given with its conserved first and last residue. The order of the fields is D gene, clone size, J gene, V gene, CDR3 protein, CDR3 DNA. A D gene is named only where the DNA matches it firmly. Some rows mark clone size as missing; the rest say once, few, many or name a class of expanded clone.

>TRBD1|-|TRBJ1-2|TRBV28
CASSFRGTGRHYTF
TGTGCCAGCAGTTTTAGAGGGACAGGGCGACACTACACCTTC
>-|-|TRBJ2-7|TRBV30
CACGRAGRPYEQYF
TGTGCCTGTGGCCGGGCAGGGCGCCCCTACGAGCAGTACTTC
>-|-|TRBJ2-1|TRBV6-5
CASSDSYIKNEQFF
TGTGCCAGCAGCGACAGCTATATCAAAAATGAGCAGTTCTTC
>-|-|TRBJ1-2|TRBV6-5
CASSYSGQPYGYTF
TGTGCCAGCAGTTACTCTGGACAGCCCTATGGCTACACCTTC
>TRBD1|-|TRBJ2-7|TRBV4-3
CASSQDTRTGTAYEQYF
TGCGCCAGCAGCCAAGATACGCGGACAGGGACGGCCTACGAGCAGTACTTC
>-|once|TRBJ1-2|TRBV7-3
CASSLRGGTQRGLYGYTF
TGTGCCAGCAGCTTAAGGGGGGGGACGCAAAGGGGCCTGTATGGCTACACCTTC
>TRBD1|-|TRBJ1-6|TRBV19
CASKGQGDSPLHF
TGTGCCAGTAAGGGGCAGGGGGACTCACCCCTCCACTTT
>-|-|TRBJ1-1|TRBV2
CASRQGPNTEAFF
TGTGCCAGCAGACAGGGCCCGAACACTGAAGCTTTCTTT
>-|-|TRBJ1-1|TRBV4-3
CASSSLRGTEAFF
TGCGCCAGCAGCTCTCTCAGGGGCACTGAAGCTTTCTTT
>-|-|TRBJ1-6|TRBV28
CASRRDRRSYNSPLHF
TGTGCCAGCAGACGGGACCGCCGGTCCTATAATTCACCCCTCCACTTT
>TRBD1|-|TRBJ1-6|TRBV11-3
CASSTGQGEDSPLHF
TGTGCCAGCAGCACCGGACAGGGAGAGGATTCACCCCTCCACTTT
>-|-|TRBJ1-2|TRBV5-5
CASSFGTSRGHYGYTF
TGTGCCAGCAGCTTCGGAACGTCTAGAGGCCACTATGGCTACACCTTC
>-|-|TRBJ1-6|TRBV7-2
CASSVRRDNSPLHF
TGTGCCAGCAGCGTGAGGAGGGATAATTCACCCCTCCACTTT
>-|-|TRBJ1-1|TRBV7-7
CASSTGLNTEAFF
TGTGCTAGCAGCACGGGCCTGAACACTGAAGCTTTCTTT
>-|once|TRBJ1-5|TRBV7-8
CASSLATGGNQPQHF
TGTGCCAGCAGCTTAGCAACGGGGGGCAATCAGCCCCAGCATTTT
>-|-|TRBJ1-5|TRBV4-1
CASSQSKSQAGGYQPQHF
TGCGCCAGCAGCCAATCTAAAAGTCAGGCCGGGGGATATCAGCCCCAGCATTTT
>-|-|TRBJ2-7|TRBV19
CASSRAGLYEQYF
TGTGCCAGTAGTAGGGCGGGACTTTACGAGCAGTACTTC
>-|-|TRBJ1-1|TRBV28
CASSLKSSLTEAFF
TGTGCCAGCAGTTTAAAGTCCAGTTTGACTGAAGCTTTCTTT
>TRBD1|-|TRBJ2-3|TRBV9
CASSFGQGTQYF
TGTGCCAGCAGCTTCGGACAGGGGACGCAGTATTTT
>-|-|TRBJ1-2|TRBV28
CASSPVDYYGYTF
TGTGCCAGCAGTCCTGTAGACTATTATGGCTACACCTTC
>TRBD1|-|TRBJ1-1|TRBV5-1
CASSLPGQPPEEAFF
TGCGCCAGCAGCTTGCCGGGACAGCCTCCTGAGGAAGCTTTCTTT
>TRBD1|-|TRBJ1-6|TRBV27
CASRPRQGEGSPLHF
TGTGCCAGCAGGCCCCGACAGGGCGAGGGTTCACCCCTCCACTTT
>TRBD2|-|TRBJ2-3|TRBV5-1
CASRMKILAGDRGTDTQYF
TGCGCCAGCAGAATGAAGATACTAGCGGGGGACCGGGGCACAGATACGCAGTATTTT
>-|few|TRBJ1-5|TRBV6-5
CASSYREGQPQHF
TGTGCCAGCAGTTACAGGGAGGGTCAGCCCCAGCATTTT
>TRBD1|-|TRBJ1-1|TRBV5-1
CASSLSGQVNTEAFF
TGCGCCAGCAGCTTGTCGGGACAGGTGAACACTGAAGCTTTCTTT
>-|once|TRBJ1-5|TRBV5-1
CASSPRGGGSPEPQHF
TGCGCCAGCAGCCCCCGCGGGGGAGGATCCCCGGAGCCCCAGCATTTT
>TRBD1|few|TRBJ1-2|TRBV4-2
CASSQREGTGGHYGYTF
TGTGCCAGCAGCCAGAGGGAGGGGACAGGGGGCCACTATGGCTACACCTTC
>-|-|TRBJ2-7|TRBV7-9
CASSSTLKDYEQYF
TGTGCCAGCAGCTCGACCCTTAAGGACTACGAGCAGTACTTC
>-|once|TRBJ1-5|TRBV6-6
CASSNPGLSNQPQHF
TGTGCCAGCAGCAACCCGGGGCTTTCTAATCAGCCCCAGCATTTT
>-|-|TRBJ2-7|TRBV7-7
CASSLFYGSYEQYF
TGTGCTAGCAGCTTATTTTACGGATCCTACGAGCAGTACTTC
>-|-|TRBJ1-2|TRBV6-5
CASKEVSGTGYTF
TGTGCCAGCAAAGAGGTCTCAGGGACCGGCTACACCTTC
>TRBD2|-|TRBJ2-5|TRBV30
CAWSRLAGPQETQYF
TGTGCCTGGAGTCGGCTAGCGGGGCCGCAGGAGACCCAGTACTTC
>-|-|TRBJ1-2|TRBV29-1
CSVEGQDYGYTF
TGCAGCGTTGAAGGCCAGGACTATGGCTACACCTTC
>TRBD2|-|TRBJ2-3|TRBV30
CAWSVRVAGPADTQYF
TGTGCCTGGAGTGTACGGGTAGCGGGGCCTGCAGATACGCAGTATTTT
>-|-|TRBJ2-6|TRBV7-2
CASSLISEANVLTF
TGTGCCAGCAGCTTAATCTCTGAGGCCAACGTCCTGACTTTC
>-|-|TRBJ2-5|TRBV5-1
CASSVGETQYF
TGCGCCAGCAGTGTGGGAGAGACCCAGTACTTC
>-|-|TRBJ1-2|TRBV28
CASSFRAGYTF
TGTGCCAGCAGTTTTAGGGCTGGCTACACCTTC
>-|-|TRBJ1-1|TRBV30
CAPRGDRETEAFF
TGTGCCCCCAGAGGGGACCGGGAAACTGAAGCTTTCTTT
>-|-|TRBJ1-4|TRBV19
CASSALGQRTFELFF
TGTGCCAGTAGTGCTTTAGGACAGCGAACATTTGAACTGTTTTTT
>TRBD1|once|TRBJ2-1|TRBV6-5
CASSSGTGSNNEQFF
TGTGCCAGCAGTTCCGGGACAGGGAGTAACAATGAGCAGTTCTTC
>-|-|TRBJ1-2|TRBV4-1
CASSTSRGSGYTF
TGCGCCAGCAGCACTTCGCGAGGGTCGGGCTACACCTTC
>TRBD1|-|TRBJ1-2|TRBV9
CASSEGQAAYYGYTF
TGTGCCAGCAGCGAGGGACAGGCGGCTTACTATGGCTACACCTTC
>-|-|TRBJ2-3|TRBV7-2
CASSLVIDTQYF
TGTGCCAGCAGCCTTGTCATAGATACGCAGTATTTT
>TRBD1|-|TRBJ1-2|TRBV30
CAWSAGQSYGYTF
TGTGCCTGGAGTGCGGGACAGTCCTATGGCTACACCTTC
>-|-|TRBJ2-7|TRBV6-5
CASSPPGREQYF
TGTGCCAGCAGTCCCCCGGGGCGAGAGCAGTACTTC
>TRBD1|-|TRBJ1-5|TRBV2
CASSARDRGLYSNQPQHF
TGTGCCAGCAGTGCCCGGGACAGGGGGTTGTATAGCAATCAGCCCCAGCATTTT
>-|once|TRBJ1-1|TRBV6-5
CASTPRRGNTEAFF
TGTGCCAGCACCCCCCGTCGGGGGAACACTGAAGCTTTCTTT
>-|-|TRBJ2-5|TRBV5-1
CASSLFQGSETQYF
TGCGCCAGCAGCTTGTTTCAGGGGTCGGAGACCCAGTACTTC
>TRBD2|-|TRBJ2-5|TRBV4-2
CASSQVLAGVEQETQYF
TGTGCCAGCAGCCAAGTACTAGCGGGGGTAGAACAAGAGACCCAGTACTTC
>-|-|TRBJ1-2|TRBV28
CASRRDVYGYTF
TGTGCCAGCAGGCGGGACGTCTATGGCTACACCTTC
>TRBD1|-|TRBJ2-7|TRBV2
CASSRDRIPYEQYF
TGTGCCAGCAGTAGGGACAGAATCCCCTACGAGCAGTACTTC
>-|-|TRBJ1-6|TRBV30
CAWSEGLAPLHF
TGTGCCTGGAGTGAGGGACTTGCACCCCTCCACTTT